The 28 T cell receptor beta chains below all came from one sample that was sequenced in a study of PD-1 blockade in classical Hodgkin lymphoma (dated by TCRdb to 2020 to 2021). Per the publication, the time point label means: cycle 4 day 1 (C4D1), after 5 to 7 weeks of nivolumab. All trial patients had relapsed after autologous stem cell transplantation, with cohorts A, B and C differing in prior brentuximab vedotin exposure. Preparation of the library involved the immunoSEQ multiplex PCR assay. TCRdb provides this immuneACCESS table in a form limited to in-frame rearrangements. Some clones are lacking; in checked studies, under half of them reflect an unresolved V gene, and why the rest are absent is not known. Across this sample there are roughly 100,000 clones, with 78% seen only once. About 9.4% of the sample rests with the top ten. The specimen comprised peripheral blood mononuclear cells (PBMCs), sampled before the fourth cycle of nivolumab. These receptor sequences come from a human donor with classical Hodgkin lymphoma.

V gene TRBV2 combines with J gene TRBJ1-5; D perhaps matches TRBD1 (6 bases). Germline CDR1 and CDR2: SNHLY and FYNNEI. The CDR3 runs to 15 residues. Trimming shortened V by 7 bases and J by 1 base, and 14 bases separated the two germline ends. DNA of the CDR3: TGTGCCAGCAACAGGGTGGAGGGAAGCAATCAGCCCCAGCATTTT. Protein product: CASNRVEGSNQPQHF.

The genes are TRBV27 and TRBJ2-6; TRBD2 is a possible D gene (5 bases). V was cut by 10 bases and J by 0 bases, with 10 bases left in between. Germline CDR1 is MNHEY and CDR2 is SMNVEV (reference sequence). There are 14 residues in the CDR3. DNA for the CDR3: TGTGCCACCAAGGGAGTCTCTGGGGCCAACGTCCTGACTTTC. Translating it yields CATKGVSGANVLTF.

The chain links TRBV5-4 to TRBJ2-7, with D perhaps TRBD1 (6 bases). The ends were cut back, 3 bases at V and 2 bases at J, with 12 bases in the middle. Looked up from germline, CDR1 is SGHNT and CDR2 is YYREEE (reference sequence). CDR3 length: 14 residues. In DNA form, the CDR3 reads TGTGCCAGCAGCTACGGACAGCGAGCCTACGAGCAGTACTTC. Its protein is CASSYGQRAYEQYF.

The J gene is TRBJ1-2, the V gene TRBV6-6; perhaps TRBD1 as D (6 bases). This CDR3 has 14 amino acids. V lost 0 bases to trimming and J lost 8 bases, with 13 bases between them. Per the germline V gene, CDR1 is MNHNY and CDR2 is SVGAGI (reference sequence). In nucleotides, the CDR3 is TGTGCCAGCAGTTACTCACGGCAGGGGAGCGGCTACACCTTC. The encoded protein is CASSYSRQGSGYTF.

DNA of the CDR3: TGTGCCAACAACAGGGCCATGAACACTGAAGCTTTCTTT. Translated, it gives CANNRAMNTEAFF. This chain connects TRBV2 to TRBJ1-1, with D perhaps TRBD1 (6 bases). Trimming pared 10 bases from V and 0 bases from J, leaving 12 bases between. This CDR3 has 13 amino acids. Per germline, CDR1 SNHLY and CDR2 FYNNEI. The whole variable domain, filled in from reference TRBV2 and TRBJ1-1, reads EPEVTQTPSHQVTQMGQEVILRCVPISNHLYFYWYRQILGQKVEFLVSFYNNEISEKSEIFDDQFSVERPDGSNFTLKIRSTKLEDSAMYFCANNRAMNTEAFFGQGTRLTVV.

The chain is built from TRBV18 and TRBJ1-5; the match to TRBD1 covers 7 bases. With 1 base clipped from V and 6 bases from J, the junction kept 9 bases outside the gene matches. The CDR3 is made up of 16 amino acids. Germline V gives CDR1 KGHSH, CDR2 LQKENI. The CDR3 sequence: CASSPRGRGSAQPQHF. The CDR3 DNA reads TGTGCCAGCTCACCACGGGGCAGGGGGTCTGCTCAGCCCCAGCATTTT.

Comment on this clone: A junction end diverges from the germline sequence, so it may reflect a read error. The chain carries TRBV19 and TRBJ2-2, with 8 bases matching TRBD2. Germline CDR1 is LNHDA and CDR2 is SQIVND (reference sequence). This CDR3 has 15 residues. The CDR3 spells CASVRTSRNSGELFF. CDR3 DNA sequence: TGTGCCAGCGTCCGGACTAGCAGGAACAGCGGGGAGCTGTTTTTT.

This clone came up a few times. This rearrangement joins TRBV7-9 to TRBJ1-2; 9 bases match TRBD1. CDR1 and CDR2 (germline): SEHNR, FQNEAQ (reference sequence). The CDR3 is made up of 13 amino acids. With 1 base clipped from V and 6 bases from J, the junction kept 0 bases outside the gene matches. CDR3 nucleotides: TGTGCCAGCAGCTTAGGGACAGGGGATGGCTACACCTTC. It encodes CASSLGTGDGYTF.

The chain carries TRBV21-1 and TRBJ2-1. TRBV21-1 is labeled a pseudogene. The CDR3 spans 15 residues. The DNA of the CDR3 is TGTGCCAGCAGCAAGGGAATGAGCTCCTACAATGAGCAGTTCTTC. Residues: CASSKGMSSYNEQFF.

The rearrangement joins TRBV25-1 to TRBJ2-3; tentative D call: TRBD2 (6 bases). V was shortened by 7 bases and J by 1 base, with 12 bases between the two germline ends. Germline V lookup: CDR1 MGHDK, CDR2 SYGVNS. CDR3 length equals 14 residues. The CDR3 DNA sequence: TGTGCCAGCATTGGGGGGTCTGGCACAGATACGCAGTATTTT. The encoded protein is CASIGGSGTDTQYF.

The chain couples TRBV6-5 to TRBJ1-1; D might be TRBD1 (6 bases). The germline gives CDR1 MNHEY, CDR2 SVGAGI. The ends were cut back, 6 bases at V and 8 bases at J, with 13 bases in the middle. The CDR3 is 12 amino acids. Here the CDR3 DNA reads TGTGCCAGCAGCCTATTGGGGGGCGAAGCTTTCTTT. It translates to CASSLLGGEAFF.

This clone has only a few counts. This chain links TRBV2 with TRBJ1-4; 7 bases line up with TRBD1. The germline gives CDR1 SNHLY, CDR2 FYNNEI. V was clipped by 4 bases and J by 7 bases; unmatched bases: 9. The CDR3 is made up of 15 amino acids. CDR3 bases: TGTGCCAGCAGTGGGAGGGGGCTGGGTCGTGAAAAACTGTTTTTT. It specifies CASSGRGLGREKLFF.

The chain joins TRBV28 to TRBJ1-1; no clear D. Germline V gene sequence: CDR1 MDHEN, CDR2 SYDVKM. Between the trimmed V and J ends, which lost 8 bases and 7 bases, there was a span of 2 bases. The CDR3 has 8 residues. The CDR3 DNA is TGTGCCAGCGGTGAAGCTTTCTTT. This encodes CASGEAFF.

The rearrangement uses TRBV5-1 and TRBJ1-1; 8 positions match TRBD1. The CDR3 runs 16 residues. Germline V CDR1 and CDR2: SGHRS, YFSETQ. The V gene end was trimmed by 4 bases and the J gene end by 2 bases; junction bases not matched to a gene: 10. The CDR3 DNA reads TGCGCCAGCAGCACTTTTAGGACAGGGCTAAACACTGAAGCTTTCTTT. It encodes CASSTFRTGLNTEAFF.

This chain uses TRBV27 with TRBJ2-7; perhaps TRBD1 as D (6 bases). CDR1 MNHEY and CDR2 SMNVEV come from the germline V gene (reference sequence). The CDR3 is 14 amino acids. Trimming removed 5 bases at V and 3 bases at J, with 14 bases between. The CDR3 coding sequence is TGTGCCAGCAGTATAAACAGGGTAAGCTACGAGCAGTACTTC. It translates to CASSINRVSYEQYF.

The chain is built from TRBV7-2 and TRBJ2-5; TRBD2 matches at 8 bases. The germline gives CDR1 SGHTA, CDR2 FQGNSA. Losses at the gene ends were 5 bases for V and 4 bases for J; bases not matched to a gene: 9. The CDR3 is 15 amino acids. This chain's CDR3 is CASSLRPAGVETQYF. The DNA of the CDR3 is TGTGCCAGCAGCCTGCGTCCAGCGGGGGTAGAGACCCAGTACTTC.

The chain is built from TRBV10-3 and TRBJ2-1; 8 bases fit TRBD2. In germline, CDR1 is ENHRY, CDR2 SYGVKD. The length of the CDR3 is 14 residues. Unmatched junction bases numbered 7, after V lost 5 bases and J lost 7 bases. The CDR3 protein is CAISQLAVGNEQFF. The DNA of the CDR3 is TGTGCCATCAGTCAACTAGCGGTCGGGAATGAGCAGTTCTTC.

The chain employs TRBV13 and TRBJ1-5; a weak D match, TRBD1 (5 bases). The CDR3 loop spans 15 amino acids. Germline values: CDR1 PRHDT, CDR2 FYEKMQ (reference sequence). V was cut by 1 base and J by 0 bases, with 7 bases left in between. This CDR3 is CASSLEGHSNQPQHF. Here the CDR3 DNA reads TGTGCCAGCAGCTTAGAGGGGCATAGCAATCAGCCCCAGCATTTT.

The CDR3 nucleotides are TGTGCCACCCTCCTGCCTAGCGGGGGGGTTACCCAGTACTTC. Protein sequence: CATLLPSGGVTQYF. The chain combines TRBV6-1 with TRBJ2-5; 12 nucleotides match TRBD2. From germline, CDR1 is MNHNS and CDR2 SASEGT. V shed 10 bases and J 8 bases; nucleotides not matched to a gene: 11. The CDR3 loop spans 14 amino acids.

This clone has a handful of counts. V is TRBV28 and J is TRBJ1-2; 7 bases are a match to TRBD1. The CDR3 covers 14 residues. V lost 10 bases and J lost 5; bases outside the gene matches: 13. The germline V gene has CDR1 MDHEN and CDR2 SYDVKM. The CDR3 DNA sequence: TGTGCCACCTCCTCCGGGACAGCGGTTTATGGCTACACCTTC. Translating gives CATSSGTAVYGYTF.

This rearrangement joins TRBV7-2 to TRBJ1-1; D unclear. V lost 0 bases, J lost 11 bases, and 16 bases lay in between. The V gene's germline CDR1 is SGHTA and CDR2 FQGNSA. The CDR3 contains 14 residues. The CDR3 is CASSLALGRARAFF. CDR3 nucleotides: TGTGCCAGCAGCTTAGCGCTTGGGAGGGCCCGGGCTTTCTTT. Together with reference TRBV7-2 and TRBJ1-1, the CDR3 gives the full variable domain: GAGVSQSPSNKVTEKGKDVELRCDPISGHTALYWYRQSLGQGLEFLIYFQGNSAPDKSGLPSDRFSAERTGGSVSTLTIQRTQQEDSAVYLCASSLALGRARAFFGQGTRLTVV.

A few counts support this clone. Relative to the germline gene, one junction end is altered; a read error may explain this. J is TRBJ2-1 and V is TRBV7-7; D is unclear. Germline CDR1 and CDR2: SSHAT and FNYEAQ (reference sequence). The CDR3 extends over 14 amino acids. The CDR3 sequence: CASSLVALGDEQFF. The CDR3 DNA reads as TGTGCTAGCAGCTTAGTCGCCCTTGGGGATGAGCAGTTCTTC.

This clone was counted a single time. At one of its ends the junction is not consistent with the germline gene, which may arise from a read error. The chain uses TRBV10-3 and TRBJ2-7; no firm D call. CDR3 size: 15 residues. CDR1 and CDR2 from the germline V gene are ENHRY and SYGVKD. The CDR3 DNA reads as TGTGCCATCAGTGAGTCCTTTTTAGTCTCGGAGTTGCTGAATTTC. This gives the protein CAISESFLVSELLNF.

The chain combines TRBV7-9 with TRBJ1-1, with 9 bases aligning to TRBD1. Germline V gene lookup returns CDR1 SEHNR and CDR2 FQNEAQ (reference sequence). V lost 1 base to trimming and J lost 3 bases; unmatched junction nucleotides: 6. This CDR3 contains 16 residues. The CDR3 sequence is CASSLGWDREDTEAFF. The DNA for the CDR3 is TGTGCCAGCAGCTTAGGGTGGGACAGGGAGGACACTGAAGCTTTCTTT.

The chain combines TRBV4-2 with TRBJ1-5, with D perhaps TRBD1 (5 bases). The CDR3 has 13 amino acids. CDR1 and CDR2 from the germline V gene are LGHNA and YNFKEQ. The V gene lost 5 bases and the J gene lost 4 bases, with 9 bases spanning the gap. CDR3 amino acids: CASSEGINQPQHF. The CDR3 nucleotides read TGTGCCAGCAGCGAGGGGATAAATCAGCCCCAGCATTTT.

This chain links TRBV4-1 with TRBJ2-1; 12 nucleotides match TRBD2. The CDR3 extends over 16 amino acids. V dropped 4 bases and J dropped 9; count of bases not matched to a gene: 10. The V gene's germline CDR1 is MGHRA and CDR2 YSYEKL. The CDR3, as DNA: TGCGCCAGCAGCCCCCTGGCTAGCGGGGGGGCGGTTGAGCAGTTCTTC. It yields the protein CASSPLASGGAVEQFF.

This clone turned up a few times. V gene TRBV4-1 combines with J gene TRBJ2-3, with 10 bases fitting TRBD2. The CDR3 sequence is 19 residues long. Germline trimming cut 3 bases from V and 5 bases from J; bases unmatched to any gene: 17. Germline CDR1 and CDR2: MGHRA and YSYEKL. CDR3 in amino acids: CASSHGGRRPSGRLDTQYF. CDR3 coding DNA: TGCGCCAGCAGCCATGGGGGTCGGCGGCCTAGCGGGAGACTAGATACGCAGTATTTT.

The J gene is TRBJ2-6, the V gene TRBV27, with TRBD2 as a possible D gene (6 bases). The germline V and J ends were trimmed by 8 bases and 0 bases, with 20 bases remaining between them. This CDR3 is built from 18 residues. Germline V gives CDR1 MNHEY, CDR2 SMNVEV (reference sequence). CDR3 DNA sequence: TGTGCCAGCGCCCGCCGGGGGTGGGACGACTCTGGGGCCAACGTCCTGACTTTC. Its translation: CASARRGWDDSGANVLTF. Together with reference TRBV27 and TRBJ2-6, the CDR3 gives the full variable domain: EAQVTQNPRYLITVTGKKLTVTCSQNMNHEYMSWYRQDPGLGLRQIYYSMNVEVTDKGDVPEGYKVSRKEKRNFPLILESPSPNQTSLYFCASARRGWDDSGANVLTFGAGSRLTVL.